These 21 T cell receptor beta chains came from one sample sequenced in a study of blood T cell repertoires in COVID-19. This table comes from immunoSEQ multiplex PCR, and its TCRdb copy is limited to in-frame clones, with some not included. The table includes fewer than 200,000 clones, just under 85% detected once. Sequencing was carried out using peripheral blood. These receptors were taken from an elderly woman with COVID-19, enrolled during active disease.

The rearrangement links TRBV27 to TRBJ2-7, with 7 bases matching TRBD2. This CDR3 comprises 17 residues. Germline V CDR1 and CDR2: MNHEY, SMNVEV (reference sequence). The trim removed 5 bases at V and 0 bases at J, leaving 13 bases unmatched. The CDR3 sequence: CASSLDRRLADSYEQYF. The CDR3 DNA follows: TGTGCCAGCAGTCTGGACCGAAGGCTAGCGGACTCCTACGAGCAGTACTTC.

The chain uses TRBV5-4 and TRBJ1-1, with D perhaps matching TRBD1 (5 bases). CDR3 size: 17 residues. CDR1 is SGHNT and CDR2 is YYREEE in the germline V gene (reference sequence). V was cut by 2 bases and J by 7 bases, with 24 bases left in between. The CDR3 region is CASSFPLGGSRTGEAFF. CDR3 coding DNA: TGTGCCAGCAGCTTCCCGTTGGGGGGAAGCAGGACCGGTGAAGCTTTCTTT.

This clone was recorded a few times. The chain carries TRBV3-1 (or the pseudogene TRBV3-2) and TRBJ1-1, with a tentative D call TRBD1 (6 bases). V was clipped by 4 bases and J by 5 bases, with 11 bases between them. Germline assignment: CDR1 LGHDT and CDR2 YNNKEL (reference sequence). The CDR3 runs 13 residues. CDR3 sequence: CASSPRQGTEAFF. The CDR3 DNA is TGTGCCAGCAGCCCCCGGCAGGGGACTGAAGCTTTCTTT.

This chain uses TRBV3-1 (or the pseudogene TRBV3-2) with TRBJ2-1, with 13 bases that match TRBD2. Trimming at V came to 4 bases and at J to 2 bases, leaving 8 bases not matched to a gene. Germline loops: CDR1 LGHDT, CDR2 YNNKEL (reference sequence). The CDR3 has 18 amino acids. CDR3 region: CASSRVGLAGWPYNEQFF. As DNA, the CDR3 is TGTGCCAGCAGCCGAGTGGGACTAGCGGGGTGGCCCTACAATGAGCAGTTCTTC.

The chain joins TRBV7-8 to TRBJ1-6; 9 nucleotides match TRBD1. Looked up from germline, CDR1 is SGHVS and CDR2 is FQNEAQ. Losses at the gene ends were 1 base for V and 8 bases for J; bases not matched to a gene: 3. The CDR3 totals 15 residues. CDR3 coding DNA: TGTGCCAGCAGCTTAGAGGGGACAGGGTATTCACCCCTCCACTTT. Its protein is CASSLEGTGYSPLHF.

The V call is TRBV7-9, the J call TRBJ2-7, with D unresolved. Germline loops: CDR1 SEHNR, CDR2 FQNEAQ (reference sequence). The CDR3 is 10 residues long. The V end lost 8 bases, the J end lost 2 bases, and 4 bases lay between the germline ends. Here the CDR3 DNA reads TGTGCCAGCGGCACCTACGAGCAGTACTTC. It specifies CASGTYEQYF. Together with reference TRBV7-9 and TRBJ2-7, the CDR3 gives the full variable domain: DTGVSQNPRHKITKRGQNVTFRCDPISEHNRLYWYRQTLGQGPEFLTYFQNEAQLEKSRLLSDRFSAERPKGSFSTLEIQRTEQGDSAMYLCASGTYEQYFGPGTRLTVT.

The chain employs TRBV7-9 and TRBJ2-3, with 10 bases matching TRBD2. Germline V gene data show CDR1 as SEHNR and CDR2 as FQNEAQ (reference sequence). The CDR3 extends over 17 amino acids. Germline trimming cut 5 bases from V and 4 bases from J; bases unmatched to any gene: 12. The chain's CDR3 is CASSPRGSGGNPDTQYF. The CDR3, as DNA: TGTGCCAGCAGCCCTCGGGGTAGCGGGGGGAACCCAGATACGCAGTATTTT. Full variable domain (outside the CDR3, taken from reference TRBV7-9 and TRBJ2-3): DTGVSQNPRHKITKRGQNVTFRCDPISEHNRLYWYRQTLGQGPEFLTYFQNEAQLEKSRLLSDRFSAERPKGSFSTLEIQRTEQGDSAMYLCASSPRGSGGNPDTQYFGPGTRLTVL.

This sequence joins TRBV4-1 and TRBJ2-7, with D unresolved. This CDR3 comprises 15 residues. Deletions cut 4 bases from V and 5 bases from J, with 18 bases between. Germline assignment: CDR1 MGHRA and CDR2 YSYEKL. Here the CDR3 DNA reads TGCGCCAGCAGCCTCCACACCTTGGAGAGCCACGAGCAGTACTTC. Its protein product is CASSLHTLESHEQYF.

The chain combines TRBV5-4 with TRBJ1-3, with 8 bases aligning to TRBD1. V lost 5 bases, J lost 4 bases, and 8 bases stayed unmatched. CDR1 and CDR2 (germline): SGHNT, YYREEE (reference sequence). The length of the CDR3 is 15 residues. In DNA, the CDR3 is TGTGCCAGCAGTTCGGACAGGGCGGTCGGAAACACCATATATTTT. It specifies CASSSDRAVGNTIYF.

The rearrangement uses TRBV28 and TRBJ2-1, with 9 nucleotides matching TRBD1. The germline CDR1 and CDR2 sequences are MDHEN and SYDVKM. V was pared by 8 bases and J by 16 bases, with 9 bases of the junction left unmatched. This CDR3 is 11 amino acids long. The CDR3 region has the DNA TGTGCCAGCCAGGGGACAGGGACCCCTTTCTTC. It translates to CASQGTGTPFF.

For the CDR3, the DNA is TGTGCCAGCAGCCCTAAGGACAGGGCTGAAAAACTGTTTTTT. Amino acid sequence: CASSPKDRAEKLFF. The chain combines TRBV5-4 with TRBJ1-4, with 8 bases that match TRBD1. Losses at the gene ends were 4 bases for V and 7 bases for J; bases not matched to a gene: 6. This CDR3 has 14 residues. Per germline, CDR1 SGHNT and CDR2 YYREEE (reference sequence).

This clone is a singleton in its sample. The rearrangement uses TRBV5-1 and TRBJ1-6; TRBD1 aligns across 9 bases. Trimming took 4 bases from V and 7 from J; bases not matched to a gene: 3. Germline V gene lookup returns CDR1 SGHRS and CDR2 YFSETQ. CDR3 length equals 14 residues. The CDR3 sequence: CASSLGTGNSPLHF. The CDR3 DNA follows: TGCGCCAGCAGCCTTGGGACAGGGAATTCACCCCTCCACTTT.

This chain uses TRBV5-1 with TRBJ2-1; a possible D gene is TRBD2 (5 bases). The CDR3 length is 15 residues. The V gene lost 0 bases and the J gene lost 4 bases, with 11 bases spanning the gap. Germline CDR1 SGHRS, CDR2 YFSETQ. CDR3 DNA sequence: TGCGCCAGCAGCTTGGCCGAAGCGGCATACAATGAGCAGTTCTTC. Protein product: CASSLAEAAYNEQFF.

This clone came up a few times. V and J are TRBV7-2 and TRBJ2-7; 11 bases line up with TRBD1. This CDR3 is 15 amino acids long. Germline V gene lookup returns CDR1 SGHTA and CDR2 FQGNSA. V shed 3 bases, J shed 0 bases, and the junction held 1 base outside the gene matches. The CDR3 loop reads CASSLDRGPSYEQYF. The DNA for the CDR3 is TGTGCCAGCAGCTTGGACAGGGGGCCCTCCTACGAGCAGTACTTC.

The gene calls are TRBV11-2 and TRBJ2-1; 9 bases are a match to TRBD1. Trimming took 4 bases from V and 7 from J; bases not matched to a gene: 2. Germline loops: CDR1 SGHAT, CDR2 FQNNGV. CDR3 length: 13 amino acids. This chain's CDR3 is CASSWDRENEQFF. CDR3 in DNA: TGTGCCAGCAGCTGGGACAGGGAGAATGAGCAGTTCTTC.

This sequence joins TRBV19 and TRBJ1-4; D gene unclear. The length of the CDR3 is 15 residues. CDR1 is LNHDA and CDR2 is SQIVND in the germline V gene (reference sequence). V dropped 3 bases and J dropped 8 bases, with 16 bases sitting between them. Here the CDR3 DNA reads TGTGCCAGTAGTATGACGATCGCCCGGCGGGAAAAACTGTTTTTT. Residues: CASSMTIARREKLFF.

This chain connects TRBV9 to TRBJ1-3; a weak D match, TRBD1 (5 bases). CDR1 is SGDLS and CDR2 is YYNGEE in the germline V gene. Trimming cost V 4 bases and J 4 bases, with 15 bases left between them. There are 15 residues in the CDR3. The CDR3 region is CASSTSRDVGNTIYF. DNA for the CDR3: TGTGCCAGCAGCACCTCGCGGGACGTAGGAAACACCATATATTTT.

The chain couples TRBV12-5 to TRBJ2-1, with D tentatively TRBD2 (6 bases). Germline V gene data show CDR1 as LGHNT and CDR2 as FRNRAP. Trimming pared 8 bases from V and 3 bases from J, leaving 17 bases between. The CDR3 is 15 residues long. CDR3: CASSSGQRVYNEQFF. CDR3 nucleotide sequence: TGTGCTAGTTCAAGCGGCCAGCGGGTCTACAATGAGCAGTTCTTC.

The chain employs TRBV20-1 and TRBJ2-1, with 8 positions matching TRBD2. Germline V gene data show CDR1 as DFQATT and CDR2 as SNEGSKA (reference sequence). With V trimmed by 3 bases and J by 0 bases, 4 bases remained unmatched. The CDR3 contains 15 residues. CDR3 bases: TGCAGTGCTAGTTTGGCGGGAGGCTCCTACAATGAGCAGTTCTTC. Protein sequence: CSASLAGGSYNEQFF.

The chain has TRBV7-3 and TRBJ1-1; no reliable D call. The CDR3 consists of 13 residues. Germline values: CDR1 SGHTA, CDR2 FQGTGA. V lost 8 bases and J 4 bases, leaving 14 bases between the germline ends. CDR3 coding DNA: TGTGCCAGCCGAGGAGGGAGTGGCACTGAAGCTTTCTTT. Translation: CASRGGSGTEAFF.

The chain is built from TRBV7-3 and TRBJ2-1, with TRBD2 matching 15 bases. The trim removed 1 base at V and 6 bases at J, leaving 4 bases unmatched. The CDR3 contains 17 residues. CDR1 is SGHTA and CDR2 is FQGTGA in the germline V gene. Here the CDR3 DNA reads TGTGCCAGCAGCTTAAACCCGGGACTAGCGGGAGGCAATGAGCAGTTCTTC. This sequence encodes CASSLNPGLAGGNEQFF.